A single sample gave rise to the 17 T cell receptor beta chains below, sequenced in a study of type 1 and type 2 diabetes patients. The PCR template was genomic DNA. Amplification of the beta chain CDR3 used 30 forward and 13 reverse multiplex primers. TCRdb re-derived calls from the multiplex PCR reads in MiXCR, one entry per CDR3 protein. The profile shows 280,000 or so distinct CDR3 sequences, 47% of them singletons. Sample: peripheral blood mononuclear cells (PBMCs). The receptors were gathered from a man in his late teens or twenties with type 2 diabetes.

This chain links TRBV14 with TRBJ2-7; D is ambiguous. The ends were cut back, 4 bases at V and 3 bases at J, with 10 bases in the middle. CDR3 length: 13 amino acids. Germline lookup yields CDR1 SGHDN and CDR2 FVKESK. This CDR3 is CASSLYPGYEQYF. The DNA for the CDR3 is TGTGCCAGCAGCCTTTACCCCGGCTACGAGCAGTACTTC.

To note about this clonotype: A clone one base away is much larger, so this may be a read error. The chain couples TRBV10-2 to TRBJ2-5, with D maybe TRBD2 (5 bases). The ends were cut back, 5 bases at V and 7 bases at J, with 8 bases in the middle. Germline V gene sequence: CDR1 WSHSY, CDR2 SAAADI. The CDR3 is 11 amino acids. The CDR3 region is CASSKGGTQYF. The CDR3 coding sequence is TGCGCCAGCAGTAAAGGAGGGACCCAGTACTTC.

In its sample, this clonotype was seen a few times. This sequence joins TRBV10-1 and TRBJ1-1; a weak D match, TRBD1 (5 bases). V was clipped by 3 bases and J by 5 bases, with 16 bases between them. Germline V gene data show CDR1 as WNHNN and CDR2 as SYGVQD (reference sequence). This CDR3 is 15 amino acids long. CDR3 DNA: TGCGCCAGCAGTGAATCCCCAGGAGGGGCGACTGAAGCTTTCTTT. This codes for CASSESPGGATEAFF.

This clonotype was seen more than once but under ten times. A read error may explain this, as a much larger clone is one base away. The J gene is TRBJ1-1, the V gene TRBV19; D not resolved. Germline loops: CDR1 LNHDA, CDR2 SQIVND (reference sequence). V lost 1 base and J lost 4, with 4 bases in between. The length of the CDR3 is 12 residues. CDR3 sequence: CASSIGTTEAFF. The CDR3 DNA is TGTGCCAGTAGTATAGGGACCACTGAAGCTTTCTTT.

The table lists this clonotype with a count of one. In DNA form, the CDR3 reads TGTGCCAGCAGCTTAGGGGGAGTGAGAAATGAGCAGTTCTTC. Translating gives CASSLGGVRNEQFF. The chain combines TRBV7-8 with TRBJ2-1, with a possible D match to TRBD2 (5 bases). CDR3 length equals 14 residues. The V and J ends lost 1 base and 7 bases respectively, with 11 bases between them. Germline assignment: CDR1 SGHVS and CDR2 FQNEAQ.

This clonotype was recorded many times. This sequence joins TRBV15 and TRBJ1-2; 7 bases map to TRBD1. CDR3 length: 15 amino acids. Germline V gene sequence: CDR1 LNHNV, CDR2 YYDKDF (reference sequence). Losses at the gene ends were 4 bases for V and 3 bases for J; bases not matched to a gene: 8. DNA for the CDR3: TGTGCCACCAGCAATCCCACAGGGGAGGACTATGGCTACACCTTC. It codes for CATSNPTGEDYGYTF.

A few counts support this clonotype. At one end the junction does not follow the germline gene, possibly because of a read error. This chain connects TRBV5-1 to TRBJ2-5; D ambiguous. Germline V gene data show CDR1 as SGHRS and CDR2 as YFSETQ. This CDR3 contains 13 residues. The CDR3 reads CASGFNQQETQYF. The CDR3 nucleotides read TGCGCCAGCGGCTTCAACCAACAAGAGACCCAGTACTTC. The full variable domain, completed using reference TRBV5-1 and TRBJ2-5, is KAGVTQTPRYLIKTRGQQVTLSCSPISGHRSVSWYQQTPGQGLQFLFEYFSETQRNKGNFPGRFSGRQFSNSRSEMNVSTLELGDSALYLCASGFNQQETQYFGPGTRLLVL.

This clonotype was seen once. J is TRBJ1-6 and V is TRBV6-5, with D perhaps matching TRBD1 (5 bases). V lost 8 bases and J lost 8, with 13 bases in between. Germline V gives CDR1 MNHEY, CDR2 SVGAGI. The CDR3 has 13 residues. The CDR3 spells CASSNLGDSPLHF. CDR3 DNA: TGTGCCAGCTCGAATCTAGGGGATTCACCCCTCCACTTT.

The V gene is TRBV19, the J gene TRBJ2-1; D possibly corresponds to TRBD1 (5 bases). CDR3 size: 14 residues. The V and J ends lost 4 bases and 5 bases respectively, with 12 bases between them. CDR1 is LNHDA and CDR2 is SQIVND in the germline V gene (reference sequence). This chain's CDR3 is CASSTLGVDNEQFF. As DNA, the CDR3 is TGTGCCAGTAGTACCCTAGGGGTAGACAATGAGCAGTTCTTC. Together with reference TRBV19 and TRBJ2-1, the CDR3 gives the full variable domain: DGGITQSPKYLFRKEGQNVTLSCEQNLNHDAMYWYRQDPGQGLRLIYYSQIVNDFQKGDIAEGYSVSREKKESFPLTVTSAQKNPTAFYLCASSTLGVDNEQFFGPGTRLTVL.

This clonotype came up a few times. The chain carries TRBV7-8 and TRBJ1-1; the D is unclear. Per germline, CDR1 SGHVS and CDR2 FQNEAQ. V was cut by 4 bases and J by 2 bases, with 14 bases left in between. The CDR3 runs to 15 residues. CDR3 coding DNA: TGTGCCAGCAGCTCCCCGCGGTCCCTAAACACTGAAGCTTTCTTT. Translation gives CASSSPRSLNTEAFF.

The rearrangement links TRBV12-5 to TRBJ2-1; D is uncertain. Germline assignment: CDR1 LGHNT and CDR2 FRNRAP. The CDR3 sequence is 13 residues long. The CDR3 region is CASSFGLYNEQFF. CDR3 DNA sequence: TGTGCCAGCAGTTTTGGGCTCTACAATGAGCAGTTCTTC.

The V call is TRBV5-5, the J call TRBJ1-5; D remains ambiguous. Germline assignment: CDR1 SGHKS and CDR2 YYEKEE (reference sequence). The CDR3 spans 14 residues. V lost 1 base, J lost 4 bases, and 9 bases lay in between. Here the CDR3 reads CASSLLGFNQPQHF. The CDR3 bases are TGTGCCAGCAGCTTGCTGGGCTTTAATCAGCCCCAGCATTTT.

In its sample, this clonotype was seen a few times. The gene calls are TRBV7-8 and TRBJ1-2, with D maybe TRBD1 (5 bases). CDR1 is SGHVS and CDR2 is FQNEAQ in the germline V gene. V was cut by 2 bases and J by 3 bases, with 10 bases left in between. The CDR3 covers 14 residues. The CDR3 region is CASSLRGLDYGYTF. CDR3 nucleotides: TGTGCCAGCAGCTTAAGGGGTTTGGACTATGGCTACACCTTC.

This clonotype was counted at least ten times. The rearrangement joins TRBV10-3 to TRBJ1-1; 7 positions agree with TRBD1. CDR1 is ENHRY and CDR2 is SYGVKD in the germline V gene. The CDR3 totals 14 residues. The junction had 4 bases not matched to a gene; V was cut back by 5 bases and J by 1 base. CDR3 DNA sequence: TGTGCCATCAGTACTACAGGGGAGAACACTGAAGCTTTCTTT. Amino acid sequence: CAISTTGENTEAFF.

As concerns this clonotype: A read error is possible here, since a much larger clone lies one base away. V gene TRBV25-1 combines with J gene TRBJ1-2; D might be TRBD1 (5 bases). The germline V and J ends were trimmed by 6 bases and 7 bases, with 15 bases remaining between them. This CDR3 contains 13 residues. The germline gives CDR1 MGHDK, CDR2 SYGVNS. DNA of the CDR3: TGTGCCAGCAGCCAAGAGGGGTGGAGTGGCTACACCTTC. It encodes CASSQEGWSGYTF.

Concerning this clonotype: This may come from a read error, since a much larger clone is one base off. This rearrangement joins TRBV20-1 to TRBJ2-7; a possible D gene is TRBD1 (6 bases). CDR3 length equals 13 residues. V gave up 5 bases and J gave up 6 bases, with 17 bases separating them. Germline V gene lookup returns CDR1 DFQATT and CDR2 SNEGSKA (reference sequence). The CDR3 nucleotides are TGCAGTGCTCGACCGACAGGTACCTGCGAGCAGTACTTC. Its protein product is CSARPTGTCEQYF.

Remarks on this clonotype: A much larger clone differs by one base, so this may be a read error. As DNA, the CDR3 is TGTGCCATCAGTGAGGGAGTGAACACTGAAGCTTGCTTT. Its translation: CAISEGVNTEACF. This rearrangement joins TRBV10-3 to TRBJ1-1; D uncertain. Looked up from germline, CDR1 is ENHRY and CDR2 is SYGVKD. The CDR3 is made up of 13 amino acids.